The 20 T cell receptor beta chains presented below share a single source sample, sequenced in a study of human T cells and chemical hapten exposure. Time point noted: patch test 1, 2 weeks after DPC sensitization. Treatment reported: therapeutic diphenylcyclopropenone sensitization with weekly scalp DPC. One entry per CDR3 protein results from TCRdb running MiXCR on the RACE reads. This table has a few hundred thousand distinct CDR3 sequences, 4.8% appearing once. The source was whole blood, collected in connection with sensitization to the hapten diphenylcyclopropenone (DPC). The receptors here all came from a woman aged 45-65 years with alopecia areata. Some clones in this sample may be carry-over from other donors' samples.

The genes are TRBV10-3 and TRBJ2-3; D is possibly TRBD1 (5 bases). Between the trimmed V and J ends, which lost 3 bases and 0 bases, there was a span of 13 bases. Per germline, CDR1 ENHRY and CDR2 SYGVKD. There are 16 residues in the CDR3. The CDR3 sequence is CAISDQGSSSTDTQYF. CDR3 DNA sequence: TGTGCCATCAGTGACCAGGGATCCTCTAGCACAGATACGCAGTATTTT.

There are a few counts of this clonotype. The CDR3 bases are TGTGCCTGGAGTGTAAACGAAAACATTCAGTACTTC. It encodes CAWSVNENIQYF. The V and J genes are TRBV30 and TRBJ2-4; D not certain. Germline V gives CDR1 GTSNPN, CDR2 SVGIG (reference sequence). The CDR3 runs 12 residues. V was cut by 0 bases and J by 5 bases, with 5 bases left in between.

This clonotype was recorded a few times. The rearrangement joins TRBV7-8 to TRBJ2-7, with D perhaps TRBD2 (7 bases). V was shortened by 2 bases and J by 2 bases, with 22 bases between the two germline ends. Germline V gene sequence: CDR1 SGHVS, CDR2 FQNEAQ. The length of the CDR3 is 18 residues. DNA for the CDR3: TGTGCCAGCAGCTTAAAGGAGGGGGGGACTGAGAGCCCCTACGAGCAGTACTTC. It encodes CASSLKEGGTESPYEQYF.

V gene TRBV27 combines with J gene TRBJ1-2; D gene unclear. CDR1 and CDR2 from the germline V gene are MNHEY and SMNVEV (reference sequence). V was clipped by 5 bases and J by 8 bases, with 21 bases between them. This CDR3 is built from 15 residues. The CDR3 sequence is CASSDRAQAEGGYTF. The CDR3 DNA sequence: TGTGCCAGCAGTGACCGGGCCCAGGCCGAGGGAGGCTACACCTTC.

In DNA form, the CDR3 reads TGTGCCAGCACACCTAGCGGGGGAAGGCGAGAGACCCAGTACTTC. As protein: CASTPSGGRRETQYF. The rearrangement joins TRBV5-4 to TRBJ2-5, with 10 bases fitting TRBD2. Trimming took 6 bases from V and 4 from J; bases not matched to a gene: 9. Germline CDR1 and CDR2: SGHNT and YYREEE (reference sequence). The length of the CDR3 is 15 residues.

This clonotype was counted at least ten times. The CDR3 region is CASKATGVEQYF. CDR3 DNA: TGTGCCAGCAAGGCGACAGGGGTAGAGCAGTACTTC. The gene calls are TRBV2 and TRBJ2-7; TRBD1 matches at 8 bases. This CDR3 has 12 residues. Germline V gene lookup returns CDR1 SNHLY and CDR2 FYNNEI. V gave up 7 bases and J gave up 7 bases; unmatched junction bases: 6.

This clonotype was counted ten times or more. DNA for the CDR3: TGCAGTGCTCAGACTGGCTACGAGCAGTACTTC. Translated, it gives CSAQTGYEQYF. The V and J genes are TRBV20-1 and TRBJ2-7; D is ambiguous. Germline V gene sequence: CDR1 DFQATT, CDR2 SNEGSKA (reference sequence). With 5 bases removed from V and 3 bases from J, the gap between germline ends came to 8 bases. This CDR3 region has 11 residues.

This clonotype appeared many times. This chain uses TRBV12-3 or TRBV12-4 with TRBJ2-1, with D perhaps TRBD2 (6 bases). CDR3 size: 16 residues. V was trimmed by 5 bases and J by 10 bases, leaving 24 bases between them. CDR3 residues: CASSPTRGLTLEEQFF. The CDR3 DNA sequence: TGTGCCAGCAGTCCCACGCGGGGCCTCACGCTAGAGGAGCAGTTCTTC.

This clonotype was recorded at least ten times. This chain links TRBV29-1 with TRBJ2-3; possible D gene TRBD1, 6 bases. The CDR3 sequence is 13 residues long. Germline CDR1 reads SQVTM; CDR2 reads ANQGSEA. V was cut by 5 bases and J by 3 bases, with 12 bases left in between. The CDR3 spells CSVKGGITDTQYF. The CDR3 DNA reads TGCAGCGTTAAAGGGGGAATTACAGATACGCAGTATTTT.

In this sample, this clonotype turned up many times. The chain couples TRBV7-2 to TRBJ2-3; D gene unclear. Per the germline V gene, CDR1 is SGHTA and CDR2 is FQGNSA. There are 14 residues in the CDR3. V shed 4 bases and J shed 2 bases, with 10 bases lying between them. CDR3 residues: CASSSVRATDTQYF. DNA of the CDR3: TGTGCCAGCAGCTCCGTCCGGGCCACAGATACGCAGTATTTT.

CDR3 loop: CASTTSGPQETQYF. CDR3 nucleotide sequence: TGTGCCAGTACGACTAGCGGCCCTCAAGAGACCCAGTACTTC. The chain has TRBV7-8 and TRBJ2-5, with TRBD2 matching 9 bases. CDR3 size: 14 residues. Germline loops: CDR1 SGHVS, CDR2 FQNEAQ. Losses at the gene ends were 9 bases for V and 2 bases for J; bases not matched to a gene: 7.

This chain uses TRBV6-2 or TRBV6-3 with TRBJ2-7; D gene ambiguous. Germline values: CDR1 MNHEY, CDR2 SVGEGT. The CDR3 runs to 13 residues. The V and J ends lost 5 bases and 6 bases respectively, with 14 bases between them. CDR3 sequence: CASSLFGRSEQYF. The DNA of the CDR3 is TGTGCCAGCAGTCTCTTCGGAAGAAGCGAGCAGTACTTC.

This clonotype was recorded a few times. The chain joins TRBV5-1 to TRBJ2-7; TRBD1 or TRBD2 may be the D gene (5 bases each). The V gene lost 0 bases and the J gene lost 4 bases, with 14 bases spanning the gap. The CDR3 has 15 amino acids. Germline V gene sequence: CDR1 SGHRS, CDR2 YFSETQ. The CDR3 spells CASSLDDGATYEQYF. The CDR3 DNA reads TGCGCCAGCAGCTTGGATGACGGGGCGACTTACGAGCAGTACTTC.

This clonotype was seen repeatedly, ten times or more. V is TRBV7-3 and J is TRBJ2-5; D is possibly TRBD2 (7 bases). V lost 5 bases and J 6 bases, leaving 22 bases between the germline ends. Germline V lookup: CDR1 SGHTA, CDR2 FQGTGA. This CDR3 has 16 amino acids. Here the CDR3 reads CASSPFGRGGGKTQYF. CDR3 bases: TGTGCCAGCAGCCCCTTTGGGAGGGGGGGTGGAAAGACCCAGTACTTC. The full variable domain, in which reference TRBV7-3 and TRBJ2-5 provide the parts outside the CDR3, is GAGVSQTPSNKVTEKGKYVELRCDPISGHTALYWYRQSLGQGPEFLIYFQGTGAADDSGLPNDRFFAVRPEGSVSTLKIQRTERGDSAVYLCASSPFGRGGGKTQYFGPGTRLLVL.

This clonotype was observed at least ten times. The rearrangement uses TRBV29-1 and TRBJ2-1; 11 nucleotides match TRBD2. The CDR3 consists of 15 residues. The germline V gene has CDR1 SQVTM and CDR2 ANQGSEA. Trimming took 2 bases from V and 10 from J; bases not matched to a gene: 10. The chain's CDR3 is CSVEIAGGSGREQFF. As DNA, the CDR3 is TGCAGCGTTGAAATAGCGGGAGGGTCCGGGCGAGAGCAGTTCTTC.

In this sample, this clonotype turned up many times. The chain uses TRBV18 and TRBJ1-3; weak D call: TRBD1 (6 bases). The CDR3 length is 17 residues. Trimming stripped 3 bases from V and 3 bases from J, with 18 bases between. The germline CDR1 and CDR2 sequences are KGHSH and LQKENI. The CDR3: CASSPQGQSFRGNTIYF. CDR3 sequence (DNA): TGTGCCAGCTCACCTCAAGGACAGTCCTTCCGTGGAAACACCATATATTTT.

The chain links TRBV12-5 to TRBJ2-4; D may be TRBD1 (7 bases). Germline lookup yields CDR1 LGHNT and CDR2 FRNRAP. The CDR3 is 16 residues long. Trimming pared 5 bases from V and 0 bases from J, leaving 14 bases between. The CDR3 sequence: CASGPRGDLAKNIQYF. The CDR3 DNA follows: TGTGCTAGTGGTCCCAGGGGGGACCTAGCCAAAAACATTCAGTACTTC.

This clonotype showed up just a few times. V is TRBV7-2 and J is TRBJ2-7, with no clear D. This CDR3 is built from 13 residues. CDR1 is SGHTA, CDR2 FQGNSA, per germline. Trimming removed 5 bases from V and 3 bases from J, with 11 bases in between. CDR3 sequence (DNA): TGTGCCAGCAGCCCGCCCGAAAACTACGAGCAGTACTTC. Its protein product is CASSPPENYEQYF.

Details on this clonotype: This sequence may be a read error, since a much larger clone differs from it by one base. The V call is TRBV29-1, the J call TRBJ2-1; tentative D call: TRBD2 (7 bases). Germline V lookup: CDR1 SQVTM, CDR2 ANQGSEA. Trimming removed 8 bases at V and 6 bases at J, with 26 bases between. This CDR3 is built from 16 residues. In DNA form, the CDR3 reads TGCAGCACTGAGGGGGGGACGGGAGTCTCATGCAATGAGCAGTTCTTC. This codes for CSTEGGTGVSCNEQFF.

This rearrangement joins TRBV6-5 to TRBJ1-3, with 7 bases identical to TRBD1. V shed 7 bases and J 0 bases; nucleotides not matched to a gene: 6. The CDR3 sequence is 15 residues long. The germline V gene has CDR1 MNHEY and CDR2 SVGAGI. DNA of the CDR3: TGTGCCAGCACCCCTACAGGGGACTCTGGAAACACCATATATTTT. This encodes CASTPTGDSGNTIYF.